This T cell receptor (beta chain) was retrieved from a study of response to subunit inactivated influenza vaccine. Study-wide results and limits: Only a handful of new T cells, the authors suggested, are recruited with each seasonal influenza vaccination.

TCRdb recomputed calls from the RT-PCR reads with MiXCR, one row per CDR3 protein. This sample carries roughly 570,000 distinct CDR3 sequences, 10% to 15% of them seen once, and the ten largest clones take about an eighth. V was pared by 4 bases and J by 1 base, with 3 bases of the junction left unmatched. The CDR3 length is 17 residues. Looked up from germline, CDR1 is MGHDK and CDR2 is SYGVNS. This clonotype was recorded at least ten times. What it binds is unknown. The sample consisted of PBMCs from blood, taken 45 days after vaccination. This clonotype originated in a man between 50 and 59 years old who received an inactivated influenza vaccine. The chain is built from TRBV25-1 and TRBJ2-2; 13 nucleotides match TRBD2. As DNA, the CDR3 is TGTGCCAGCAGTGCGACTAGCGGGAGGCGGAACACCGGGGAGCTGTTTTTT. Translated: CASSATSGRRNTGELFF. The full variable domain, its missing parts supplied by reference TRBV25-1 and TRBJ2-2, is EADIYQTPRYLVIGTGKKITLECSQTMGHDKMYWYQQDPGMELHLIHYSYGVNSTEKGDLSSESTVSRIRTEHFPLTLESARPSHTSQYLCASSATSGRRNTGELFFGEGSRLTVL.